Below, 5 T cell receptor beta chains from the same sample are listed, as sequenced in a study of blood T cell repertoires in COVID-19. Sequencing was performed with immunoSEQ multiplex PCR; in TCRdb, only in-frame clones are kept and a portion is missing. Of approximately 260,000 clones detected, just under 90% appear once; the ten largest clones hold more than 1.5%. Sequencing was carried out using PBMCs or T cells enriched from blood (not recorded which). These receptors were taken from a woman aged 55 to 70 who had recovered from COVID-19.

This clone appeared a single time. The V call is TRBV30, the J call TRBJ1-2; weak D call: TRBD1 (5 bases). CDR1 is GTSNPN and CDR2 is SVGIG in the germline V gene (reference sequence). With 3 bases removed from V and 8 bases from J, the gap between germline ends came to 13 bases. The CDR3 loop spans 12 amino acids. CDR3 DNA: TGTGCCTGGAGGGGGGAGGGTAGGGGCTACACCTTC. Residues: CAWRGEGRGYTF.

This chain joins TRBV11-2 and TRBJ2-3; D is perhaps TRBD2 (5 bases). Trimming took 5 bases from V and 10 from J, leaving 10 bases between them. The CDR3 consists of 11 residues. In germline, CDR1 is SGHAT, CDR2 FQNNGV. In DNA, the CDR3 is TGTGCCAGCAGCCCGGGGATCGCGCAGTATTTT. Amino acids: CASSPGIAQYF. Based on the CDR3 plus reference TRBV11-2 and TRBJ2-3, the full variable domain is EAGVAQSPRYKIIEKRQSVAFWCNPISGHATLYWYQQILGQGPKLLIQFQNNGVVDDSQLPKDRFSAERLKGVDSTLKIQPAKLEDSAVYLCASSPGIAQYFGPGTRLTVL.

The V gene is TRBV28, the J gene TRBJ1-5; tentatively, D is TRBD1 (5 bases). Per the germline V gene, CDR1 is MDHEN and CDR2 is SYDVKM. Trimming stripped 10 bases from V and 7 bases from J, with 11 bases between. The CDR3 extends over 11 amino acids. The CDR3 DNA follows: TGTGCCACCCGGCAGGGACAGCCCCAGCATTTT. It is translated as CATRQGQPQHF.

V usage is TRBV19 and J usage is TRBJ2-1; TRBD2 aligns across 7 bases. The CDR3 has 14 residues. Per germline, CDR1 LNHDA and CDR2 SQIVND (reference sequence). The junction had 7 bases not matched to a gene; V was cut back by 4 bases and J by 7 bases. The CDR3 is CASSTTTSRNEQFF. For the CDR3, the DNA is TGTGCCAGTAGTACCACGACTAGCAGGAATGAGCAGTTCTTC.

This chain connects TRBV19 to TRBJ2-7; TRBD2 is a possible D gene (6 bases). Trimming took off 6 bases at V and 2 bases at J, with 11 bases between the two ends. The CDR3 spans 13 residues. CDR1 is LNHDA and CDR2 is SQIVND in the germline V gene (reference sequence). Here the CDR3 DNA reads TGTGCCAGTAGAGAGACGGGGGCCTACGAGCAGTACTTC. Translation: CASRETGAYEQYF.